This TCR beta chain stems from a study of graft-versus-host responses after intestinal transplantation. Study-level information: Recipients got multivisceral, liver-intestinal, or isolated intestinal transplants. All of the recipients had induction that used anti-thymocyte globulin, then tacrolimus and steroids for 2 to 3 years.

The CDR3 contains 13 residues. V was pared by 4 bases and J by 4 bases, with 4 bases of the junction left unmatched. The germline CDR1 and CDR2 sequences are SGHRS and YFSETQ. For this clone: No antigen is known for it.

Study-wide points: Some GvH clones were seen earlier in gut or blood, suggesting intestinal origin. Patients with graft-donor T cell macrochimerism had high graft-versus-host to host-versus-graft clonal ratios in allografts.

The protocol was immunoSEQ multiplex PCR, while the TCRdb copy is restricted to in-frame clones and leaves out a portion. This sample has some 86,000 clones, with about nine tenths found just once. This sequence joins TRBV5-1 and TRBJ1-1, with 7 bases lining up with TRBD1. This clonotype was obtained from a human donor who was the organ donor for an intestinal transplant. The material sequenced was unstimulated CD4+ T cells sorted from spleen or lymph node cells, taken before transplant. The CDR3 coding sequence is TGCGCCAGCAGCGTCCAGGGGGGCACTGAAGCTTTCTTT. Its protein product is CASSVQGGTEAFF.